A selection of T cell receptor beta chains follows, all from one sample in a study of blood T cells in healthy people across ages. TCRdb used MiXCR to reprocess the 5' RACE reads, holding one entry per CDR3 protein. The table includes around 690,000 distinct CDR3 sequences, around 54% detected once. Sequenced sample: blood. These TCRs come from a man aged 55 to 70 in good health. The CDR3 runs from the conserved cysteine through the conserved F or W. A D gene is named only where the DNA matches it firmly.

d_gene	j_gene	v_gene	CDR3aa
TRBD2	TRBJ2-3	TRBV20-1	CSARDQGGLAGYTQYF
.	TRBJ2-3	TRBV2	CASSERSPPDTQYF
.	.	TRBV27	CASSRDIQYEQYF
.	TRBJ1-2	TRBV6-4	CASKLPRAANYGYTF
.	TRBJ2-7	TRBV6-6	CASSDTLSSYEQYF
TRBD1	TRBJ1-2	TRBV4-1	CASSQQEGTGLGYTF
.	TRBJ2-5	TRBV29-1	CSVDPGRRSQETQYF
.	TRBJ1-2	TRBV15	CATSPLGRDGYTF
.	TRBJ1-4	TRBV2	CASRTLEKLFF
.	TRBJ1-2	TRBV12-3/TRBV12-4	CANSKRPYGYTF
TRBD2	TRBJ2-1	TRBV20-1	CSARASGGYNEQFF
TRBD2	.	TRBV10-3	CAISESASGAYEQYF
.	TRBJ1-5	TRBV10-3	CAISEGDDSNQPQHF
TRBD2	TRBJ2-1	TRBV20-1	CSATGTSDNEQFF
.	TRBJ2-1	TRBV3-1	CASSQGTQDWNEQFF